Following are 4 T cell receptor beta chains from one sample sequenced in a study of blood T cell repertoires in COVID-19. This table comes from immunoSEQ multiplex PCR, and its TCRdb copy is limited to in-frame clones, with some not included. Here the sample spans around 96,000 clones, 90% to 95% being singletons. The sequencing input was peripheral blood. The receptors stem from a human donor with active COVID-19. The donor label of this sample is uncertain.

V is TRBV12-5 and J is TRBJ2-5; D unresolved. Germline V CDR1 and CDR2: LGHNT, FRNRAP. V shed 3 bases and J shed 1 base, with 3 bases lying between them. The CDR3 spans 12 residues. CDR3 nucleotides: TGTGCTAGTGGTTTCCTCCAAGAGACCCAGTACTTC. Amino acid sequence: CASGFLQETQYF. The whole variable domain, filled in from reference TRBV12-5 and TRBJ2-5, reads DARVTQTPRHKVTEMGQEVTMRCQPILGHNTVFWYRQTMMQGLELLAYFRNRAPLDDSGMPKDRFSAEMPDATLATLKIQPSEPRDSAVYFCASGFLQETQYFGPGTRLLVL.

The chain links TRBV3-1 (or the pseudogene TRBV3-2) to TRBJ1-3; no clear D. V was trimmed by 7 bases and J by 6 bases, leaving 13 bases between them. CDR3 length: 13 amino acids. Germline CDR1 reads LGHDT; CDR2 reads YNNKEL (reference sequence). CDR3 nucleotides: TGTGCCAGCAATCGGGGAGGTTCAAACACCATATATTTT. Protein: CASNRGGSNTIYF.

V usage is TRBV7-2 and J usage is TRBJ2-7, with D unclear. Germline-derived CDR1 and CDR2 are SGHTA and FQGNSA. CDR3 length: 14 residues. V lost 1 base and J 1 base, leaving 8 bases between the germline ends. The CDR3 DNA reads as TGTGCCAGCAGCTTAGATAGCCATTCCTACGAGCAGTACTTC. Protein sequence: CASSLDSHSYEQYF.

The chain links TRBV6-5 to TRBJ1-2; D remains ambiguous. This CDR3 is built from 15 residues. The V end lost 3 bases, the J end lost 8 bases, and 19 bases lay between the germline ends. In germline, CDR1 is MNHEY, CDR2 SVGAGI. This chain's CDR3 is CASSYGLGGVGGYTF. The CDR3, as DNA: TGTGCCAGCAGTTATGGTCTCGGAGGAGTGGGAGGCTACACCTTC.